The sequence of this TCR beta chain was determined in a study of beta chain features in type 1 diabetes. Expressed TCRB transcripts were sequenced because the entire RNA isolate underwent reverse transcription. Repertoires were generated with immunoSEQ multiplex PCR, while TCRdb's copy carries only in-frame clones and drops some. This sample has a few hundred thousand clones, with 20% to 25% found just once. As to this clone: Its antigen is not identified.

General study results and limits: The study found moderately but significantly shorter TCRB CDR3s in all four CD4+ subsets of Type 1 diabetes patients.

Trimming pared 7 bases from V and 5 bases from J, leaving 11 bases between. The CDR3 contains 12 residues. CDR1 is SGHAT, CDR2 FQNNGV, per germline. Sequences were obtained from naive CD4+ T cells from blood. The V gene is TRBV11-2, the J gene TRBJ1-1; D ambiguous. The sequence came from a woman younger than 45 with type 1 diabetes. In nucleotides, the CDR3 is TGTGCCAGCAACTCAGGAGGGACTGAAGCTTTCTTT. Its translation is CASNSGGTEAFF.